This TCR beta chain was sequenced in a study of beta chain features in type 1 diabetes. Study summary: Age, gender and cell yields were similar between patients and healthy donors.

This clone occurred once. Its matching antigen is unknown. Sorting of CD4+ naive, central memory, regulatory and stem cell-like memory cells was performed via CD45RO/CCR7/CD25/CD127/CD95/CD27. Every sorted population was more than 95% pure. CDR3 length: 14 residues. V lost 3 bases and J lost 9, with 16 bases in between. Germline V gene data show CDR1 as SGHDT and CDR2 as YYEEEE. Of the isolated RNA, all was reverse transcribed, and so the sequenced material was expressed TCRB transcripts. Data came from immunoSEQ multiplex PCR; TCRdb stores just in-frame clones and leaves some out. Of 300,000 or so clones listed, roughly an eighth were seen once; the top ten hold about 0.015%. Points from the study as a whole: A moderate, significant TCRB CDR3 shortening appeared in type 1 diabetes across four CD4+ subsets. Patients with type 1 diabetes showed fewer VDJ junction insertions and more deletions.

The TCR was taken from a man aged 25 to 40 with type 1 diabetes. Input material: naive CD4+ T cells from blood. The chain recombines TRBV5-6 with TRBJ1-5; the D gene is possibly TRBD1 (6 bases). DNA for the CDR3: TGTGCCAGCAGCTCGCGACAGGTAGGGCCGCCCCAGCATTTT. As protein: CASSSRQVGPPQHF. The complete variable domain, with remaining parts taken from reference TRBV5-6 and TRBJ1-5, reads DAGVTQSPTHLIKTRGQQVTLRCSPKSGHDTVSWYQQALGQGPQFIFQYYEEEERQRGNFPDRFSGHQFPNYSSELNVNALLLGDSALYLCASSSRQVGPPQHFGDGTRLSIL.